What follows describes a single TCR beta chain. The antigen it recognizes is unknown. Base quality data are lacking; no much larger clone is found one base away. The treatment or condition label, read with the paper, signifies: preoperative locoregional IRX-2 cytokine immunotherapy. The samples were obtained from a phase Ib study that tested preoperative, locoregional IRX-2 cytokine immunotherapy meant to prime immune responses. Donors were patients with early-stage breast cancer who received IRX-2 before surgery. From cysteine to phenylalanine, the CDR3 is 15 amino acids long. Only the CDR3 DNA stays, 45 bases, in frame from base 1. The germline V gene yields MNHGY for CDR1 and SAAAGT for CDR2. The trim is 6 bases for V and 0 bases for J, with a gap of 12 bases between the germline ends. The sample originates from a study of preoperative IRX-2 immunotherapy in early breast cancer (dated by TCRdb to the late 2010s).

The library was obtained by the immunoSEQ multiplex PCR assay. Held by TCRdb, this immuneACCESS table contains in-frame sequences only and omits some clones. Under half of the omission traces to an unresolved V gene where checked; the cause of the rest is unknown. The sample contains more than 30,000 clones, approximately 89% of them found a single time. Around 1.6% of the sample comes from the top ten. Recombination joined TRBV6-8 with TRBJ1-5; the best D guess is TRBD1, with 5 bases matching. The starting material was tumor tissue, obtained after IRX-2 immunotherapy. The sequence was obtained from a human donor with breast cancer. DNA sequence: TGTGCCAGCAGGCTGACAGATAATAGCAATCAGCCCCAGCATTTT. The translation is CASRLTDNSNQPQHF.